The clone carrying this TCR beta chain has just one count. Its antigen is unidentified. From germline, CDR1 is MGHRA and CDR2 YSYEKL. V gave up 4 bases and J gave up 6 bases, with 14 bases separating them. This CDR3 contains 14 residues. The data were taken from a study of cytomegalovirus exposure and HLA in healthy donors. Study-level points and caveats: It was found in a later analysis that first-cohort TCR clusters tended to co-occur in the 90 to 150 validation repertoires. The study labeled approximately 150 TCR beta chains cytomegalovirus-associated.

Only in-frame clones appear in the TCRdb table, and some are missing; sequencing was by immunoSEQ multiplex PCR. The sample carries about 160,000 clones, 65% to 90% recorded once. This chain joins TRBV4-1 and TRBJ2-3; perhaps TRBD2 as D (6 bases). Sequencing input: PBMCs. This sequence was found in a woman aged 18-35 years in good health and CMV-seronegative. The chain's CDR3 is CASSRGVGLDTQYF. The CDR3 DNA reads TGCGCCAGCAGCCGGGGGGTCGGATTGGATACGCAGTATTTT.